This record looks at one TCR beta chain sequence and its context. Germline CDR1 SGHNT, CDR2 YYREEE (reference sequence). The CDR3 is made up of 13 amino acids. Trimming shortened V by 2 bases and J by 7 bases, and 12 bases separated the two germline ends. Participants came from some 23 US areas, aged about 18 to 95 years. This sample is part of a study of blood T cell repertoires in COVID-19. Study-level background: COVID-19 samples from acute and convalescent phases originated in the United States, Italy and Spain. The cDNA or gDNA used as material had been derived from T cells, B-cell-depleted T cells, or PBMCs.

In the authors' workflow: Reference gene primer amplification yielded estimated nucleated cell counts. The protocol was immunoSEQ multiplex PCR, while the TCRdb copy is restricted to in-frame clones and leaves out a portion. From that table come the V and J calls and clone size; the DNA was used to work out D and trimming. The sample includes roughly 76,000 clones, about 89% of them seen just once. Source material: PBMCs or T cells enriched from blood (not recorded which). The chain combines TRBV5-4 with TRBJ1-2; D might be TRBD1 (5 bases). This TCR was sampled from a woman between 45 and 65 years old with acute COVID-19. The CDR3 coding sequence is TGTGCCAGCAGCTTACCGGGGAGGGGTGGCTACACCTTC. Protein product: CASSLPGRGGYTF.